Listed here are 24 T cell receptor beta chains from one sample, sequenced in a study of shared clonotypes between healthy human individuals. Sequenced by immunoSEQ multiplex PCR; TCRdb stores in-frame clones only, minus some. This table holds about 490,000 clones, roughly 85% found once. The sequenced sample consisted of PBMCs. These receptors all stem from a woman aged 40 to 50 in good health. Some clones in this sample may be carry-over from other donors' samples.

This chain uses TRBV2 with TRBJ2-1, with D uncertain. The germline V and J ends were trimmed by 4 bases and 7 bases, with 11 bases remaining between them. The CDR3 extends over 13 amino acids. Germline CDR1 is SNHLY and CDR2 is FYNNEI. The CDR3 is CASSVQVRNEQFF. The CDR3 DNA follows: TGTGCCAGCAGTGTCCAGGTTAGAAATGAGCAGTTCTTC.

V and J are TRBV27 and TRBJ2-7; 7 nucleotides line up with TRBD1. Looked up from germline, CDR1 is MNHEY and CDR2 is SMNVEV (reference sequence). This CDR3 comprises 16 residues. V lost 6 bases, J lost 2 bases, and 13 bases stayed unmatched. This CDR3 is CASRPRWQGVAYEQYF. CDR3 nucleotide sequence: TGTGCCAGCAGACCCCGGTGGCAGGGGGTGGCCTACGAGCAGTACTTC.

The chain carries TRBV5-4 and TRBJ2-7, with D possibly TRBD2 on 6 matching bases. Germline V CDR1 and CDR2: SGHNT, YYREEE (reference sequence). The CDR3 contains 16 residues. V dropped 0 bases and J dropped 5 bases, with 18 bases sitting between them. The CDR3 region has the DNA TGTGCCAGCAGCTTGGCCGGTGGGACTCAGCGGCACGAGCAGTACTTC. It yields the protein CASSLAGGTQRHEQYF. The whole variable domain, filled in from reference TRBV5-4 and TRBJ2-7, reads ETGVTQSPTHLIKTRGQQVTLRCSSQSGHNTVSWYQQALGQGPQFIFQYYREEENGRGNFPPRFSGLQFPNYSSELNVNALELDDSALYLCASSLAGGTQRHEQYFGPGTRLTVT.

The V call is TRBV28, the J call TRBJ1-2, with D tentatively TRBD1 (5 bases). The CDR3 runs to 14 residues. Germline V CDR1 and CDR2: MDHEN, SYDVKM. Trimming removed 6 bases from V and 0 bases from J, with 11 bases in between. CDR3 DNA: TGTGCCAGCAGAAGACAGTCAGCTAACTATGGCTACACCTTC. Translated, it gives CASRRQSANYGYTF.

This chain uses TRBV4-2 with TRBJ2-3; D is unresolved. This CDR3 has 14 amino acids. Germline V gene sequence: CDR1 LGHNA, CDR2 YNFKEQ. Trimming stripped 3 bases from V and 2 bases from J, with 9 bases between. The DNA for the CDR3 is TGTGCCAGCAGCCAGTCTCAAATCACAGATACGCAGTATTTT. It yields the protein CASSQSQITDTQYF.

The chain employs TRBV18 and TRBJ2-3, with D unclear. There are 17 residues in the CDR3. Trimming pared 3 bases from V and 1 base from J, leaving 17 bases between. Looked up from germline, CDR1 is KGHSH and CDR2 is LQKENI. The DNA for the CDR3 is TGTGCCAGCTCACCCATCTATGGGGAAGTTGGCACAGATACGCAGTATTTT. Encoded protein: CASSPIYGEVGTDTQYF.

CDR3: CASSTLAGGPSEQFF. The CDR3 coding sequence is TGTGCCAGCAGCACGCTAGCGGGAGGGCCCAGTGAGCAGTTCTTC. V gene TRBV5-8 combines with J gene TRBJ2-1; 12 bases are shared with TRBD2. V dropped 4 bases and J dropped 9; count of bases not matched to a gene: 8. This CDR3 spans 15 amino acids. From germline, CDR1 is SGHTS and CDR2 YDEGEE.

This clone came up a few times. A read error may be the cause here, since a much bigger clone is one base away. This rearrangement joins TRBV30 to TRBJ1-5; D remains ambiguous. CDR1 is GTSNPN, CDR2 SVGIG, per germline (reference sequence). This CDR3 is built from 13 residues. V was shortened by 6 bases and J by 2 bases, with 11 bases between the two germline ends. CDR3 DNA sequence: TGTGCCTGTAGCAACGGGGGCAATCAGCCCCAGCATTTT. This gives the protein CACSNGGNQPQHF.

The chain carries TRBV10-1 and TRBJ2-5; 12 bases fit TRBD2. Germline values: CDR1 WNHNN, CDR2 SYGVQD (reference sequence). The CDR3 extends over 16 amino acids. V dropped 8 bases and J dropped 5; count of bases not matched to a gene: 12. The CDR3 DNA sequence: TGCGCCAGCGGCAGACTAGCGGGGGAATTGAGGGAGACCCAGTACTTC. Translated, it gives CASGRLAGELRETQYF.

The chain has TRBV4-3 and TRBJ1-6; D remains unclear. In germline, CDR1 is LGHNA, CDR2 YSLEER. V dropped 0 bases and J dropped 9 bases, with 6 bases sitting between them. The CDR3 contains 13 residues. The CDR3: CASSQEAASPLHF. The CDR3, as DNA: TGCGCCAGCAGCCAAGAGGCGGCTTCACCCCTCCACTTT.

The chain uses TRBV4-1 and TRBJ2-6; D call uncertain. V was trimmed by 4 bases and J by 5 bases, leaving 21 bases between them. Germline V gene lookup returns CDR1 MGHRA and CDR2 YSYEKL. The CDR3 has 18 amino acids. The CDR3 DNA reads TGCGCCAGCAGCCGTAGTGAAGAACCACAAAGTCGGGCCAACGTCCTGACTTTC. As protein: CASSRSEEPQSRANVLTF.

V and J are TRBV19 and TRBJ2-6; D remains ambiguous. The CDR3 loop spans 15 amino acids. Deletions cut 5 bases from V and 4 bases from J, with 12 bases between. The germline gives CDR1 LNHDA, CDR2 SQIVND (reference sequence). The CDR3 DNA sequence: TGTGCCAGTAGTCCCCGAGGCAGGGGGGCCAACGTCCTGACTTTC. As protein: CASSPRGRGANVLTF.

V usage is TRBV11-3 and J usage is TRBJ2-5, with D perhaps matching TRBD2 (6 bases). Germline V gives CDR1 SGHNT, CDR2 YENEEA. The length of the CDR3 is 14 residues. V lost 0 bases and J lost 11, with 16 bases in between. CDR3 sequence reads: CASSLERIGGEQYF. The CDR3, as DNA: TGTGCCAGCAGCTTAGAACGGATCGGCGGGGAGCAGTACTTC.

This chain links TRBV19 with TRBJ1-2, with D maybe TRBD1 (5 bases). CDR3 length equals 14 residues. Per the germline V gene, CDR1 is LNHDA and CDR2 is SQIVND (reference sequence). The V end lost 7 bases, the J end lost 1 base, and 13 bases lay between the germline ends. The CDR3 is CASTGLDGNYGYTF. The CDR3 DNA sequence: TGTGCCAGTACAGGGCTAGACGGTAACTATGGCTACACCTTC.

The V call is TRBV2, the J call TRBJ2-7; 9 bases fit TRBD2. CDR1 SNHLY and CDR2 FYNNEI come from the germline V gene. V shed 3 bases and J 4 bases; nucleotides not matched to a gene: 4. This CDR3 spans 14 amino acids. The CDR3: CASSEWREGYEQYF. The CDR3 nucleotides are TGTGCCAGCAGTGAGTGGCGGGAGGGGTACGAGCAGTACTTC.

The CDR3 sequence: CASSPPGRHQPQHF. CDR3 in DNA: TGTGCCAGCTCACCACCGGGGAGGCATCAGCCCCAGCATTTT. The gene calls are TRBV18 and TRBJ1-5; no definite D call. With 0 bases removed from V and 5 bases from J, the gap between germline ends came to 8 bases. Germline V gene sequence: CDR1 KGHSH, CDR2 LQKENI. CDR3 size: 14 residues.

V gene TRBV15 combines with J gene TRBJ1-4; D is undetermined. The CDR3 runs to 14 residues. V was trimmed by 4 bases and J by 7 bases, leaving 13 bases between them. Germline V gene data show CDR1 as LNHNV and CDR2 as YYDKDF (reference sequence). CDR3 DNA sequence: TGTGCCACCAGCATCGGGGTTGCGATTGAAAAACTGTTTTTT. It yields the protein CATSIGVAIEKLFF. Together with reference TRBV15 and TRBJ1-4, the CDR3 gives the full variable domain: DAMVIQNPRYQVTQFGKPVTLSCSQTLNHNVMYWYQQKSSQAPKLLFHYYDKDFNNEADTPDNFQSRRPNTSFCFLDIRSPGLGDTAMYLCATSIGVAIEKLFFGSGTQLSVL.

CDR3 DNA: TGTGCCAGCAGCTTAAGACAGGGTGTCGGAAAACTGTTTTTT. Translation gives CASSLRQGVGKLFF. V and J are TRBV7-9 and TRBJ1-4; TRBD1 aligns across 7 bases. Germline V gene lookup returns CDR1 SEHNR and CDR2 FQNEAQ (reference sequence). J lost 10 bases, V lost 2 bases, and 7 bases had no gene match. The CDR3 is 14 residues long.

The rearrangement links TRBV7-3 to TRBJ2-1; D may be TRBD1 or TRBD2 (5 bases each). Germline V gene lookup returns CDR1 SGHTA and CDR2 FQGTGA. V was cut by 4 bases and J by 11 bases, with 15 bases left in between. This CDR3 is 13 amino acids long. The CDR3 sequence: CASSSTIGTQQFF. CDR3 nucleotides: TGTGCCAGCAGCTCCACGATCGGGACGCAGCAGTTCTTC.

The chain joins TRBV2 to TRBJ2-7; TRBD2 agrees at 14 bases. CDR1 and CDR2 from the germline V gene are SNHLY and FYNNEI. The ends lost 5 bases at V and 9 bases at J; junction bases unmatched: 6. The CDR3 is 14 residues long. The CDR3 DNA reads as TGTGCCAGCAGTTGGACTAGCGGGAGGACTTTGCAGTACTTC. Translation: CASSWTSGRTLQYF.

The CDR3 DNA reads as TGTGCCAGCAGCTTGGTCGGGAGCATCTACGAGCAGTACTTC. This gives the protein CASSLVGSIYEQYF. The chain joins TRBV5-4 to TRBJ2-7; possible D gene TRBD2, 6 bases. The CDR3 sequence is 14 residues long. The V gene's germline CDR1 is SGHNT and CDR2 YYREEE (reference sequence). V lost 0 bases, J lost 3 bases, and 10 bases lay in between.

In its sample, this clone was seen a few times. With a far larger clone one base away, a read error is the likely cause. CDR3 sequence: CASGVPGLTYEQYF. The CDR3 region has the DNA TGTGCCAGCGGCGTACCGGGACTCACCTACGAGCAGTACTTC. The chain carries TRBV11-2 and TRBJ2-7; a weak D match, TRBD2 (6 bases). This CDR3 comprises 14 residues. CDR1 SGHAT and CDR2 FQNNGV come from the germline V gene. Deletions cut 8 bases from V and 2 bases from J, with 16 bases between.

V is TRBV9 and J is TRBJ2-5; D is perhaps TRBD1 (6 bases). The germline V and J ends were trimmed by 4 bases and 2 bases, with 12 bases remaining between them. This CDR3 spans 14 amino acids. Germline CDR1 reads SGDLS; CDR2 reads YYNGEE. CDR3 coding DNA: TGTGCCAGCAGCTTAGGGACACGACAAGAGACCCAGTACTTC. Protein product: CASSLGTRQETQYF.

The chain employs TRBV11-2 and TRBJ2-7, with 7 bases identical to TRBD2. V gave up 2 bases and J gave up 5 bases; unmatched junction bases: 3. CDR1 and CDR2 (germline): SGHAT, FQNNGV. This CDR3 spans 13 amino acids. The CDR3 loop reads CASSLLRGNEQYF. CDR3 bases: TGTGCCAGCAGCTTATTGCGGGGGAACGAGCAGTACTTC.